Below, one T cell receptor beta chain is given with its context. This sample is drawn from a study of T cell responses to AZD1222 COVID-19 vaccine. Sequencing used immunoSEQ multiplex PCR; TCRdb keeps in-frame clones, though not all of them. The sample lists 150,000 to 200,000 clones, roughly 89% occurring once. V was clipped by 5 bases and J by 5 bases, with 12 bases between them. Per the germline V gene, CDR1 is LNHDA and CDR2 is SQIVND (reference sequence). The CDR3 length is 13 residues. The source material was peripheral blood, sampled on day 0 of AZD1222 vaccination. This rearrangement joins TRBV19 to TRBJ1-1, with unresolved D. The sequence came from an adult in good health. CDR3 bases: TGTGCCAGTAGTGCCAGCCGTGGGACTGAAGCTTTCTTT. Translating it yields CASSASRGTEAFF.